This T cell receptor beta chain was recorded in a study of T cells in Graves' hyperthyroidism and ophthalmopathy. The CDR3 is 16 residues long. V was shortened by 4 bases and J by 0 bases, with 15 bases between the two germline ends. The germline V gene encodes CDR1 MGHDK and CDR2 SYGVNS. Criteria for exclusion of patients were uncontrolled infection, other autoimmune disease, pregnancy or lactation. Thyroid ultrasound, orbital computed tomography, clinical symptoms, and serum thyroxine and TRAb underpinned diagnoses. RNA transcripts were the template for amplifying TCR beta CDR3 regions. Carried out on the TCR CDR3, a first-round RT-PCR used the HTBI primer set. TCRdb fed the multiplex PCR reads into MiXCR, producing one record per CDR3 protein. The table records just over 550,000 distinct CDR3 sequences, 40% to 55% of them present only once.

Sequences were obtained from peripheral blood or thyroid tissue (not recorded which). This rearrangement joins TRBV25-1 to TRBJ1-2, with D perhaps matching TRBD1 (5 bases). The TCR comes from a woman between 18 and 29 years old with Graves' hyperthyroidism. CDR3 sequence: CASSAPARDSNYGYTF. CDR3 DNA: TGTGCCAGCAGTGCTCCCGCGAGGGACTCTAACTATGGCTACACCTTC.